This T cell receptor beta chain came from a study of blood T cells in healthy people across ages. The sample, roughly 9.1 milliliters of peripheral blood, was drawn from each donor. A minimum of 5.5 micrograms of total RNA was extracted per sample. The CDR3 covers 13 residues. Germline V CDR1 and CDR2: ENHRY, SYGVKD. V lost 4 bases and J 0 bases, leaving 6 bases between the germline ends. This clonotype came up a few times. A J-beta primer mix and a sample-barcoded 5' primer were used in a second PCR of about 6 to 12 cycles. TCRdb passed the 5' RACE reads through MiXCR, listing each CDR3 protein once. The table has around 500,000 distinct CDR3 sequences, roughly a quarter seen once. The sample was also linked to a second study, of T cells of mothers and their children. That study adds: Each mother yielded more than 8 million TCR beta CDR3 reads. Each child yielded roughly 2.9 million reads.

Sequencing input: blood. The source is a boy younger than 10 in good health. V gene TRBV10-3 combines with J gene TRBJ2-5, with D uncertain. The CDR3 spells CAISASDQETQYF. For the CDR3, the DNA is TGTGCCATCAGTGCCAGCGACCAAGAGACCCAGTACTTC.